This T cell receptor beta chain was documented in a study of long-term antiretroviral therapy in people with HIV. Germline assignment: CDR1 LGHNA and CDR2 YNFKEQ. The CDR3 sequence is 17 residues long. With V trimmed by 4 bases and J by 2 bases, 6 bases remained unmatched. They ran version v3.0 of the immunoSEQ assay at survey level. Repertoires were generated with immunoSEQ multiplex PCR, while TCRdb's copy carries only in-frame clones and drops some. This table holds about 39,000 clones, roughly nine tenths found once. Findings and caveats of the study: Older ART regimens may have been in use when blood was drawn between the mid-2000s and the late 2010s.

On this clone itself: The antigen is not known.

The source of this sequence is a woman between 50 and 59 years old with HIV. This chain links TRBV4-2 with TRBJ2-5; TRBD2 aligns across 14 bases. The sample here was unsorted PBMCs, taken 1.2 years after starting antiretroviral therapy. The CDR3 DNA reads as TGTGCCAGCAGCCTGGGACTAGCGGGGGAGCAACAAGAGACCCAGTACTTC. It codes for CASSLGLAGEQQETQYF.